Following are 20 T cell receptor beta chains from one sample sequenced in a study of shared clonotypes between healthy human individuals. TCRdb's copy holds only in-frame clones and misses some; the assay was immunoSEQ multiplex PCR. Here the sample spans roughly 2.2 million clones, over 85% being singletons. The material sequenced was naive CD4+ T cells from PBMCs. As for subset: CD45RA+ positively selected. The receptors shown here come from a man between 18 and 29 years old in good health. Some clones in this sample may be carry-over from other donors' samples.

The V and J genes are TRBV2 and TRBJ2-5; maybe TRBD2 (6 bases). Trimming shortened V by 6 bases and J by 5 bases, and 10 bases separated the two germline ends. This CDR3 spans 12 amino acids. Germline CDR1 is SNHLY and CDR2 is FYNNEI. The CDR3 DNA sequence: TGTGCCAGCAGCACTAGCTTGGAGACCCAGTACTTC. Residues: CASSTSLETQYF.

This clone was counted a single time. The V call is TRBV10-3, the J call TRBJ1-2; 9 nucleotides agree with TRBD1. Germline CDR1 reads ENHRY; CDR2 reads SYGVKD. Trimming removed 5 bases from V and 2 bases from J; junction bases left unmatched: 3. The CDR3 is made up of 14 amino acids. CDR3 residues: CAISRTGDNYGYTF. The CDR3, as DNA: TGTGCCATCAGTAGGACAGGGGACAACTATGGCTACACCTTC.

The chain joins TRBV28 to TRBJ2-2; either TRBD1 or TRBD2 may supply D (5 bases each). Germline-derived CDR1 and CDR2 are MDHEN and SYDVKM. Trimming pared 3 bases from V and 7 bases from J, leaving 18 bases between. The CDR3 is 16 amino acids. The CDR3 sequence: CASSFPRGVRGGELFF. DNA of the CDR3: TGTGCCAGCAGTTTTCCCAGAGGGGTCCGAGGCGGGGAGCTGTTTTTT.

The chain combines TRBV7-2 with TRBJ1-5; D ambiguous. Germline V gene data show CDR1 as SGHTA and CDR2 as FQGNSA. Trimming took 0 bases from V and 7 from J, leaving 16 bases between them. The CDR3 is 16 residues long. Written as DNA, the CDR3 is TGTGCCAGCAGCTTAGCGCTGGACCATAAAGACCAGCCCCAGCATTTT. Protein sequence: CASSLALDHKDQPQHF.

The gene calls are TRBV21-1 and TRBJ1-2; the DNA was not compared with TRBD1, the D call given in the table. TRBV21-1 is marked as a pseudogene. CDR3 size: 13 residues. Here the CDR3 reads CASRGQAYYGYTF. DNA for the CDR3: TGTGCCAGCAGGGGACAGGCGTACTATGGCTACACCTTC.

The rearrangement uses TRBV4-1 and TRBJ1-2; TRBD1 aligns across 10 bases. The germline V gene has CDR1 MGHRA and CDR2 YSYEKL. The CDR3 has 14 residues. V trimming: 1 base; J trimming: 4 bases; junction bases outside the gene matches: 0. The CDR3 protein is CASSQGTGGYGYTF. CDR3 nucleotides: TGCGCCAGCAGCCAAGGGACAGGGGGCTATGGCTACACCTTC.

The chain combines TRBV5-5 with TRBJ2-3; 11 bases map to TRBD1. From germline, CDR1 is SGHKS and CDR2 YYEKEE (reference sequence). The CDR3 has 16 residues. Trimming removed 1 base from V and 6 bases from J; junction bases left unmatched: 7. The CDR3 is CASSLTGQGALDTQYF. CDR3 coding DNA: TGTGCCAGCAGCTTGACAGGACAGGGGGCGTTGGATACGCAGTATTTT.

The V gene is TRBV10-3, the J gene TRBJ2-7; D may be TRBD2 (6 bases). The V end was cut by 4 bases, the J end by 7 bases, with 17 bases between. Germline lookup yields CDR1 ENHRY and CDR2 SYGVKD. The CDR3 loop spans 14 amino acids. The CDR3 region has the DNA TGTGCCATCAGTGCGACGGAGGGTAAGAGGGAGCAGTACTTC. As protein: CAISATEGKREQYF.

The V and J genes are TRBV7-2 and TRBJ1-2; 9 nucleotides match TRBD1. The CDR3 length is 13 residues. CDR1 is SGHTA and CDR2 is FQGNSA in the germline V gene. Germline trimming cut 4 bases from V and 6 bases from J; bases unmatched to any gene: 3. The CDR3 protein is CASSYRGQDGYTF. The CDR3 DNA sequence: TGTGCCAGCAGCTACAGGGGGCAGGATGGCTACACCTTC.

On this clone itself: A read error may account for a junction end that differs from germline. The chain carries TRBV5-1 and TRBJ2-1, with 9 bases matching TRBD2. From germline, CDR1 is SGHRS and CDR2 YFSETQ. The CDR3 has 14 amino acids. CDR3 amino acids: CASSGGLAYSEQFF. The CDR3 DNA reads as TGCGCCAGCAGCGGGGGACTAGCCTACAGTGAGCAGTTCTTC.

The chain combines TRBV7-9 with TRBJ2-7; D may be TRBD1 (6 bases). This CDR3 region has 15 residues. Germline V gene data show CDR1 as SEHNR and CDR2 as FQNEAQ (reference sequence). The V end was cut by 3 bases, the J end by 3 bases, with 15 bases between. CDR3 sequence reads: CASSLVQGIHYEQYF. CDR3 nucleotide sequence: TGTGCCAGCAGCTTGGTCCAGGGGATACACTACGAGCAGTACTTC.

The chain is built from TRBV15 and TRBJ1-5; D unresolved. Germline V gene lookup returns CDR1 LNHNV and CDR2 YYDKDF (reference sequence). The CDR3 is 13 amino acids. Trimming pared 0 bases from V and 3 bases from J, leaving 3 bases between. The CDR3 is CATSRDNNQPQHF. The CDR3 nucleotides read TGTGCCACCAGCAGAGATAACAATCAGCCCCAGCATTTT.

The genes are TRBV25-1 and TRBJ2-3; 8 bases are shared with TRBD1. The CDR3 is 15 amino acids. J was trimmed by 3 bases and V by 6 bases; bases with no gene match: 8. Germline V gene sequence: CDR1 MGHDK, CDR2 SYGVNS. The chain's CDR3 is CASSFRGRDTDTQYF. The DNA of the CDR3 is TGTGCCAGCAGCTTCAGGGGGCGAGATACAGATACGCAGTATTTT.

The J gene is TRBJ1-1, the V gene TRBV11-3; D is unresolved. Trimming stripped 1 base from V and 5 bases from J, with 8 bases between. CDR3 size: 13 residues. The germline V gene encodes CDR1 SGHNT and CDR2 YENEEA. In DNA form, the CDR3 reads TGTGCCAGCAGCTTAGGGAAGAAAACTGAAGCTTTCTTT. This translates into CASSLGKKTEAFF.

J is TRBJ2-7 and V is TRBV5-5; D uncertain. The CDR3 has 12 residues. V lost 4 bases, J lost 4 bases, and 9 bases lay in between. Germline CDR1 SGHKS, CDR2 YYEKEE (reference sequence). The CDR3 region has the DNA TGTGCCAGCAGCCGTGATACGTACGAGCAGTACTTC. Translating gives CASSRDTYEQYF.

The CDR3 nucleotides read TGTGCCAGTAGTATCTCCCAAAGGGGCAGCAATCAGCCCCAGCATTTT. Translating it yields CASSISQRGSNQPQHF. This chain links TRBV19 with TRBJ1-5, with D possibly TRBD1 on 5 matching bases. V dropped 3 bases and J dropped 1 base, with 13 bases sitting between them. CDR3 length: 16 amino acids. CDR1 is LNHDA and CDR2 is SQIVND in the germline V gene (reference sequence).

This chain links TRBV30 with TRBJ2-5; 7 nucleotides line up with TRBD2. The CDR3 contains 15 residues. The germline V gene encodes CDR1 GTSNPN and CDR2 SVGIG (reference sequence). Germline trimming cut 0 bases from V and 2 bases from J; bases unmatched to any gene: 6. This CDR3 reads CAWSVLGLRQETQYF. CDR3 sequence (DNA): TGTGCCTGGAGTGTCTTGGGACTAAGACAAGAGACCCAGTACTTC. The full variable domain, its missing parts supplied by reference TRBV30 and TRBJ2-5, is SQTIHQWPATLVQPVGSPLSLECTVEGTSNPNLYWYRQAAGRGLQLLFYSVGIGQISSEVPQNLSASRPQDRQFILSSKKLLLSDSGFYLCAWSVLGLRQETQYFGPGTRLLVL.

This chain's CDR3 is CASSQARLGLAVSSYEQYF. In DNA form, the CDR3 reads TGCGCCAGCAGCCAAGCCCGGTTGGGACTAGCGGTGAGCTCCTACGAGCAGTACTTC. The V call is TRBV4-1, the J call TRBJ2-5; 11 bases are shared with TRBD2. The last part of the DNA fits TRBJ2-7 better; the J call may be wrong. The CDR3 has 19 amino acids. Germline CDR1 is MGHRA and CDR2 is YSYEKL.

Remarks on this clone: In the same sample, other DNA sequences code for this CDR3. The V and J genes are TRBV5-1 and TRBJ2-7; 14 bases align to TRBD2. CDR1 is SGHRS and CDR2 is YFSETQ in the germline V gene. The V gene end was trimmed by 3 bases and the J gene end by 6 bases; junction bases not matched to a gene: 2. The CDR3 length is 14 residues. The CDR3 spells CASSSGLAGVEQYF. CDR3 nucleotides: TGCGCCAGCAGCTCGGGACTAGCGGGAGTCGAGCAGTACTTC.

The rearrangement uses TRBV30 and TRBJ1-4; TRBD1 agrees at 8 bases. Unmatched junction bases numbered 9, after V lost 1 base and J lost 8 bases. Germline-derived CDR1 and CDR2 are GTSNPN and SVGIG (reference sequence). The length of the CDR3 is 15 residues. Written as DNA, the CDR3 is TGTGCCTGGAGTGGACGGACAGGGTTTGGCGAAAAACTGTTTTTT. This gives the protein CAWSGRTGFGEKLFF.